This TCR beta chain was sequenced during a study of blood T cell repertoires in COVID-19. Study-level background: Nucleic acid was either cDNA or gDNA, and it came from T cells, B-cell-depleted T cells, or PBMCs.

Participant-given clinical history determined each cohort assignment. V lost 0 bases, J lost 4 bases, and 11 bases stayed unmatched. CDR3 length: 16 residues. Germline V gives CDR1 GTSNPN, CDR2 SVGIG (reference sequence). Clones were sequenced by immunoSEQ multiplex PCR, and TCRdb holds only the in-frame ones, with some missing. The table shows about 100,000 clones, with 65% to 90% occurring only once. The chain combines TRBV30 with TRBJ1-1; 7 bases are a match to TRBD1. The receptor was isolated from a woman aged 50 to 60 who had recovered from COVID-19. Sequenced material: PBMCs or T cells enriched from blood (not recorded which). CDR3 protein: CAWSVQGFMVGTEAFF. Here the CDR3 DNA reads TGTGCCTGGAGTGTACAGGGGTTCATGGTCGGCACTGAAGCTTTCTTT. Based on the CDR3 plus reference TRBV30 and TRBJ1-1, the full variable domain is SQTIHQWPATLVQPVGSPLSLECTVEGTSNPNLYWYRQAAGRGLQLLFYSVGIGQISSEVPQNLSASRPQDRQFILSSKKLLLSDSGFYLCAWSVQGFMVGTEAFFGQGTRLTVV.